Presented here are 21 T cell receptor beta chains from one specimen sequenced in a study of Ad26.COV2.S vaccination and SARS-CoV-2 variants (dated by TCRdb to about 2021). Interpreted using the paper, the treatment or condition label stands for: some 20 received Ad26.COV2.S at low or high dose, single or two shots; about 5 received placebo; per-sample allocation not given. For vaccine and placebo recipients, repertoires were sequenced using samples collected on day 63 after the first injection. The library was generated by the immunoSEQ multiplex PCR assay. What TCRdb holds here is the immuneACCESS table cut down to in-frame rearrangements. Part of the clones is not present; checked against another copy, under half of the missing clones reflect an unresolved V gene, and the others are unexplained. Across this sample there are more than 300,000 clones, with around four fifths seen only once. 2% to 2.5% of the sample is held by the ten biggest clonotypes.

The material was peripheral blood, obtained in a trial of Ad26.COV2.S vaccine versus placebo. Every receptor here comes from a person between 18 and 65 years old who received the Ad26.COV2.S COVID-19 vaccine or a placebo.

CDR3 residues: CASSPEWTSQPQHF. The CDR3 coding sequence is TGTGCCAGCAGTCCCGAATGGACGAGTCAGCCCCAGCATTTT. The chain has TRBV6-5 and TRBJ1-5; D unresolved. CDR3 size: 14 residues. V lost 5 bases, J lost 6 bases, and 14 bases lay in between. Germline V CDR1 and CDR2: MNHEY, SVGAGI.

V is TRBV28 and J is TRBJ1-4; 8 nucleotides agree with TRBD1. The J segment lost 7 bases and the V segment lost 6 bases, leaving 13 bases of the junction unmatched. CDR3 length: 16 amino acids. Germline lookup yields CDR1 MDHEN and CDR2 SYDVKM. In nucleotides, the CDR3 is TGTGCCAGCAGCCCCGGAGGCTGGACAGGGAGTGAAAAACTGTTTTTT. It specifies CASSPGGWTGSEKLFF.

At least ten counts were recorded for this clone. The chain recombines TRBV7-8 with TRBJ2-7; D is unresolved. V lost 2 bases and J lost 6, with 14 bases in between. Germline lookup yields CDR1 SGHVS and CDR2 FQNEAQ. This CDR3 region has 14 residues. CDR3 sequence: CASSLSFRAPEQYF. The CDR3 DNA is TGTGCCAGCAGCTTATCCTTCCGCGCCCCCGAGCAGTACTTC.

This clone was observed a few times. The chain joins TRBV30 to TRBJ2-6; D remains ambiguous. The CDR3 spans 14 residues. Germline V CDR1 and CDR2: GTSNPN, SVGIG (reference sequence). The V and J ends lost 5 bases and 0 bases respectively, with 8 bases between them. CDR3 nucleotide sequence: TGTGCCTGGGCGACTTTCTCTGGGGCCAACGTCCTGACTTTC. It codes for CAWATFSGANVLTF.

This clone was found once. CDR3 in amino acids: CASSRDRDYGYTF. The CDR3 nucleotides are TGTGCCAGCAGCCGGGACCGAGACTATGGCTACACCTTC. This chain links TRBV11-3 with TRBJ1-2; D is possibly TRBD1 (5 bases). In germline, CDR1 is SGHNT, CDR2 YENEEA. V lost 5 bases and J lost 3, with 10 bases in between. The CDR3 extends over 13 amino acids.

This clone was detected a few times. This chain links TRBV5-6 with TRBJ1-1, with D perhaps TRBD1 (5 bases). CDR3 length: 13 residues. In germline, CDR1 is SGHDT, CDR2 YYEEEE. Trimming pared 2 bases from V and 5 bases from J, leaving 10 bases between. CDR3 sequence (DNA): TGTGCCAGCAGCTTCCCGGGGGTAACTGAAGCTTTCTTT. Translating it yields CASSFPGVTEAFF.

The chain links TRBV27 to TRBJ1-2; D is unclear. The V and J ends lost 2 bases and 7 bases respectively, with 11 bases between them. There are 13 residues in the CDR3. CDR1 is MNHEY, CDR2 SMNVEV, per germline (reference sequence). For the CDR3, the DNA is TGTGCCAGCAGTTTAAACGGGGTGAGTGGCTACACCTTC. Translation gives CASSLNGVSGYTF.

V and J are TRBV5-1 and TRBJ2-7, with 8 positions matching TRBD1. The CDR3 spans 16 residues. With 5 bases clipped from V and 0 bases from J, the junction kept 10 bases outside the gene matches. Germline V gene data show CDR1 as SGHRS and CDR2 as YFSETQ. CDR3 in amino acids: CASRPRQGIGSYEQYF. CDR3 DNA sequence: TGCGCCAGCAGACCTAGACAGGGGATCGGCTCCTACGAGCAGTACTTC.

The J gene is TRBJ2-1, the V gene TRBV9, with 12 bases lining up with TRBD2. With 0 bases clipped from V and 8 bases from J, the junction kept 6 bases outside the gene matches. The germline V gene encodes CDR1 SGDLS and CDR2 YYNGEE. The CDR3 is 16 residues long. CDR3 bases: TGTGCCAGCAGCGTAGCGCCCTGGACTAGCGGGGATGAGCAGTTCTTC. Amino acids: CASSVAPWTSGDEQFF.

This chain uses TRBV10-1 with TRBJ1-2, with TRBD1 matching 12 bases. Germline CDR1 and CDR2: WNHNN and SYGVQD (reference sequence). CDR3 length: 13 amino acids. J gave up 8 bases and V 9 bases, and 7 bases lay outside the gene matches. This CDR3 is CARTGQGAYGYTF. The CDR3 DNA reads TGCGCCAGAACGGGACAGGGGGCGTACGGCTACACCTTC.

The chain is built from TRBV28 and TRBJ1-2; 9 bases are a match to TRBD1. V dropped 8 bases and J dropped 3; count of bases not matched to a gene: 4. The CDR3 loop spans 13 amino acids. Germline V lookup: CDR1 MDHEN, CDR2 SYDVKM. The CDR3 nucleotides read TGTGCCAGCCTAAGGACAGGGGACTATGGCTACACCTTC. The encoded protein is CASLRTGDYGYTF.

The chain couples TRBV28 to TRBJ1-4, with D tentatively TRBD1 (5 bases). There are 14 residues in the CDR3. Germline V gene data show CDR1 as MDHEN and CDR2 as SYDVKM. V lost 4 bases to trimming and J lost 6 bases, with 12 bases between them. In nucleotides, the CDR3 is TGTGCCAGCAGTTCCCCGGGGCCCGATGAAAAACTGTTTTTT. This sequence encodes CASSSPGPDEKLFF.

V usage is TRBV5-5 and J usage is TRBJ1-2; TRBD1 matches 8 bases. J lost 7 bases, V lost 0 bases, and 5 bases had no gene match. This CDR3 is built from 14 residues. Germline loops: CDR1 SGHKS, CDR2 YYEKEE (reference sequence). CDR3 loop: CASSLGQGLGGYTF. The CDR3 DNA follows: TGTGCCAGCAGCTTGGGACAGGGGTTGGGTGGCTACACCTTC. The full variable domain, in which reference TRBV5-5 and TRBJ1-2 provide the parts outside the CDR3, is DAGVTQSPTHLIKTRGQQVTLRCSPISGHKSVSWYQQVLGQGPQFIFQYYEKEERGRGNFPDRFSARQFPNYSSELNVNALLLGDSALYLCASSLGQGLGGYTFGSGTRLTVV.

V gene TRBV6-5 combines with J gene TRBJ2-7; maybe TRBD1 (5 bases). With 5 bases removed from V and 8 bases from J, the gap between germline ends came to 13 bases. Germline V gene sequence: CDR1 MNHEY, CDR2 SVGAGI. This CDR3 is built from 12 residues. CDR3: CASSTTGRKQYF. The CDR3 coding sequence is TGTGCCAGCAGTACCACAGGCAGGAAGCAGTACTTC.

The gene calls are TRBV28 and TRBJ2-2; D possibly corresponds to TRBD1 (5 bases). Germline CDR1 reads MDHEN; CDR2 reads SYDVKM. CDR3 size: 14 residues. The CDR3 sequence is CGTRALSNTGELFF. For the CDR3, the DNA is TGTGGCACCAGGGCTCTTTCGAACACCGGGGAGCTGTTTTTT.

This chain connects TRBV9 to TRBJ2-3, with 8 bases fitting TRBD1. The junction had 3 bases not matched to a gene; V was cut back by 0 bases and J by 3 bases. The CDR3 consists of 15 residues. The V gene's germline CDR1 is SGDLS and CDR2 YYNGEE. Here the CDR3 reads CASSVGTGPTDTQYF. The CDR3 region has the DNA TGTGCCAGCAGCGTAGGGACAGGGCCAACAGATACGCAGTATTTT.

The chain links TRBV20-1 to TRBJ1-2; D unresolved. The germline V gene encodes CDR1 DFQATT and CDR2 SNEGSKA (reference sequence). The CDR3 consists of 12 residues. Trimming removed 3 bases from V and 4 bases from J, with 9 bases in between. CDR3 protein: CSASRQSYGYTF. The CDR3 DNA sequence: TGCAGTGCTAGTCGGCAGAGCTATGGCTACACCTTC.

This clone was recorded once. The V gene is TRBV19, the J gene TRBJ2-5; 7 bases line up with TRBD1. V lost 4 bases, J lost 2 bases, and 7 bases stayed unmatched. Per the germline V gene, CDR1 is LNHDA and CDR2 is SQIVND (reference sequence). The CDR3 spans 15 residues. The CDR3 loop reads CASSTHGTDQETQYF. The CDR3 DNA is TGTGCCAGTAGTACTCACGGGACAGATCAAGAGACCCAGTACTTC.

Remarks on this clone: This sample includes further DNA sequences coding for the same CDR3. V usage is TRBV4-2 and J usage is TRBJ1-5; D ambiguous. The CDR3 runs to 13 residues. Germline assignment: CDR1 LGHNA and CDR2 YNFKEQ. Deletions cut 0 bases from V and 5 bases from J, with 5 bases between. The CDR3 region is CASSQDLHQPQHF. For the CDR3, the DNA is TGTGCCAGCAGCCAAGATTTACATCAGCCCCAGCATTTT.

The chain recombines TRBV7-8 with TRBJ1-2; tentative D call: TRBD1 (5 bases). CDR3 length equals 14 residues. V was trimmed by 5 bases and J by 2 bases, leaving 12 bases between them. CDR1 is SGHVS and CDR2 is FQNEAQ in the germline V gene. CDR3 bases: TGTGCCAGCAGCGGGGGGAGTGTGAACTATGGCTACACCTTC. It specifies CASSGGSVNYGYTF.

The V call is TRBV30, the J call TRBJ2-5, with TRBD1 matching 7 bases. CDR3 length: 13 amino acids. Germline V CDR1 and CDR2: GTSNPN, SVGIG (reference sequence). V dropped 1 base and J dropped 4; count of bases not matched to a gene: 3. CDR3 DNA sequence: TGTGCCTGGAGTGCACGACAGGGAGAGACCCAGTACTTC. This encodes CAWSARQGETQYF.